A single sample is the source of the 21 T cell receptor beta chains below, sequenced in a study of blood T cell repertoires in COVID-19. Generated by immunoSEQ multiplex PCR, the TCRdb table keeps only in-frame clones and is missing some. Of approximately 180,000 clones listed, about 85% are singletons. What was sequenced was peripheral blood. The receptors here all came from a man aged 60-69 years with active or convalescent COVID-19.

V usage is TRBV5-1 and J usage is TRBJ2-2; TRBD1 agrees at 7 bases. Germline CDR1 SGHRS, CDR2 YFSETQ. This CDR3 contains 15 residues. Unmatched junction bases numbered 3, after V lost 3 bases and J lost 1 base. CDR3 nucleotide sequence: TGCGCCAGCAGCTCCCGACAGGGGAACACCGGGGAGCTGTTTTTT. It yields the protein CASSSRQGNTGELFF.

This chain joins TRBV29-1 and TRBJ2-7; perhaps TRBD1 as D (6 bases). The germline CDR1 and CDR2 sequences are SQVTM and ANQGSEA. V shed 4 bases and J shed 6 bases, with 13 bases lying between them. This CDR3 contains 12 residues. CDR3 coding DNA: TGCAGCGTTGGCAGGGGTGGTGGCGAGCAGTACTTC. It is translated as CSVGRGGGEQYF.

The CDR3 loop reads CASSVGQGISYEQYF. The DNA of the CDR3 is TGCGCCAGCAGCGTTGGGCAGGGTATCTCCTACGAGCAGTACTTC. The chain is built from TRBV4-1 and TRBJ2-7; D is perhaps TRBD1 (5 bases). Germline assignment: CDR1 MGHRA and CDR2 YSYEKL. V was cut by 5 bases and J by 0 bases, with 14 bases left in between. This CDR3 is 15 amino acids long.

The chain combines TRBV3-1 (or the pseudogene TRBV3-2) with TRBJ2-1, with 10 nucleotides matching TRBD2. V was pared by 4 bases and J by 2 bases, with 5 bases of the junction left unmatched. Germline V CDR1 and CDR2: LGHDT, YNNKEL (reference sequence). The CDR3 sequence is 16 residues long. The DNA for the CDR3 is TGTGCCAGCAGCCCGGAGAGCGGGGGGGCCTACAATGAGCAGTTCTTC. Protein product: CASSPESGGAYNEQFF.

This chain connects TRBV7-2 to TRBJ2-1; 11 bases line up with TRBD2. Germline lookup yields CDR1 SGHTA and CDR2 FQGNSA. The CDR3 has 16 amino acids. V lost 1 base and J lost 4; bases outside the gene matches: 3. This chain's CDR3 is CASSLVASGGYNEQFF. The CDR3 nucleotides read TGTGCCAGCAGCTTAGTTGCTAGCGGGGGGTACAATGAGCAGTTCTTC.

The V gene is TRBV4-2, the J gene TRBJ1-2; perhaps TRBD1 as D (6 bases). Germline V gene lookup returns CDR1 LGHNA and CDR2 YNFKEQ. V was shortened by 0 bases and J by 3 bases, with 8 bases between the two germline ends. The CDR3 totals 14 residues. Here the CDR3 DNA reads TGTGCCAGCAGCCAAGATGGGGGCGACTATGGCTACACCTTC. This sequence encodes CASSQDGGDYGYTF.

This sequence joins TRBV30 and TRBJ2-3; 10 bases line up with TRBD1. Germline V gene lookup returns CDR1 GTSNPN and CDR2 SVGIG (reference sequence). This CDR3 region has 16 residues. V shed 1 base, J shed 3 bases, and the junction held 7 bases outside the gene matches. CDR3 DNA: TGTGCCTGGAGTGGGTTCCGGGACAGGGGAACAGATACGCAGTATTTT. Its protein is CAWSGFRDRGTDTQYF.

V gene TRBV4-1 combines with J gene TRBJ1-6; D remains ambiguous. V was pared by 0 bases and J by 0 bases, with 9 bases between. The CDR3 is 17 residues long. Germline V gene data show CDR1 as MGHRA and CDR2 as YSYEKL. CDR3 nucleotide sequence: TGCGCCAGCAGCCAAGAATTTTCGAGCTCCTATAATTCACCCCTCCACTTT. Its translation is CASSQEFSSSYNSPLHF.

This clone was detected a few times. The gene calls are TRBV30 and TRBJ2-7; 9 bases align to TRBD2. After removal of 4 bases from V and 0 bases from J, the junction contained 4 bases not matched to a gene. Germline CDR1 GTSNPN, CDR2 SVGIG (reference sequence). The CDR3 covers 14 residues. The DNA for the CDR3 is TGTGCCTGGAATAGCGGGGGACTCTCCTACGAGCAGTACTTC. Translating it yields CAWNSGGLSYEQYF.

The chain couples TRBV7-9 to TRBJ2-2; TRBD2 matches 10 bases. In germline, CDR1 is SEHNR, CDR2 FQNEAQ (reference sequence). V shed 4 bases, J shed 4 bases, and the junction held 9 bases outside the gene matches. CDR3 length: 17 residues. DNA for the CDR3: TGTGCCAGCAGCTCAAGACTAGCGGGTGTAGGCACCGGGGAGCTGTTTTTT. Translation gives CASSSRLAGVGTGELFF.

This clone occurred once. This rearrangement joins TRBV18 to TRBJ2-6; D is ambiguous. Germline loops: CDR1 KGHSH, CDR2 LQKENI. Trimming cost V 6 bases and J 0 bases, with 12 bases left between them. This CDR3 comprises 16 residues. The CDR3 nucleotides read TGTGCCAGCTCGCCCAATTACATCTCTGGGGCCAACGTCCTGACTTTC. Translated: CASSPNYISGANVLTF.

V and J are TRBV2 and TRBJ2-3; the match to TRBD2 covers 7 bases. J lost 4 bases, V lost 5 bases, and 6 bases had no gene match. The CDR3 length is 14 residues. Germline V lookup: CDR1 SNHLY, CDR2 FYNNEI. The CDR3 DNA follows: TGTGCCAGCAGTAGACTAGCTCCCCCAGATACGCAGTATTTT. Translation: CASSRLAPPDTQYF.

The chain links TRBV7-9 to TRBJ1-2; 7 nucleotides match TRBD1. Trimming at V came to 4 bases and at J to 7 bases, leaving 15 bases not matched to a gene. Germline assignment: CDR1 SEHNR and CDR2 FQNEAQ (reference sequence). The CDR3 consists of 16 residues. The CDR3 loop is CASSSTVPDRASGYTF. CDR3 nucleotide sequence: TGTGCCAGCAGCTCAACCGTACCCGACAGGGCGTCTGGCTACACCTTC. The full variable domain, in which reference TRBV7-9 and TRBJ1-2 provide the parts outside the CDR3, is DTGVSQNPRHKITKRGQNVTFRCDPISEHNRLYWYRQTLGQGPEFLTYFQNEAQLEKSRLLSDRFSAERPKGSFSTLEIQRTEQGDSAMYLCASSSTVPDRASGYTFGSGTRLTVV.

The chain is built from TRBV27 and TRBJ1-1, with 7 bases lining up with TRBD1. The CDR3 sequence is 16 residues long. CDR1 is MNHEY, CDR2 SMNVEV, per germline (reference sequence). J lost 6 bases, V lost 2 bases, and 12 bases had no gene match. CDR3 loop: CASSLQSNNRGAEAFF. As DNA, the CDR3 is TGTGCCAGCAGTTTACAGTCAAATAACAGGGGTGCTGAAGCTTTCTTT.

The genes are TRBV5-3 and TRBJ2-7, with D possibly TRBD1 on 6 matching bases. TRBV5-3 is filed as an ORF, its function uncertain. The CDR3 sequence is 13 residues long. Trimming took 4 bases from V and 5 from J, leaving 13 bases between them. The CDR3 spells CARSPGQGNEQYF. The CDR3 DNA sequence: TGTGCCAGAAGCCCGGGGCAGGGGAACGAGCAGTACTTC.

The chain recombines TRBV10-3 with TRBJ2-2, with D possibly being TRBD1 (6 bases). Looked up from germline, CDR1 is ENHRY and CDR2 is SYGVKD. V was cut by 6 bases and J by 0 bases, with 11 bases left in between. This CDR3 has 15 residues. CDR3 loop: CAIRTGTTNTGELFF. For the CDR3, the DNA is TGTGCCATCAGAACCGGGACAACGAACACCGGGGAGCTGTTTTTT.

In this sample, this clone turned up a few times. The V and J genes are TRBV11-2 and TRBJ1-5, with D possibly being TRBD1 (5 bases). The CDR3 is 13 amino acids. Germline CDR1 reads SGHAT; CDR2 reads FQNNGV. Trimming left V 5 bases short and J 7 bases short, with 12 bases between. CDR3: CASSPGGEQPQHF. CDR3 DNA: TGTGCCAGCAGCCCCGGAGGGGAACAGCCCCAGCATTTT.

V is TRBV6-5 and J is TRBJ1-1; tentative D call: TRBD1 (6 bases). V was trimmed by 4 bases and J by 2 bases, leaving 14 bases between them. The CDR3 contains 15 residues. CDR1 MNHEY and CDR2 SVGAGI come from the germline V gene. For the CDR3, the DNA is TGTGCCAGCAGTTGGGCCCGACAGGTCAACACTGAAGCTTTCTTT. Its translation: CASSWARQVNTEAFF.

This sequence joins TRBV7-6 and TRBJ1-4, with TRBD1 identical over 8 bases. Trimming cost V 4 bases and J 5 bases; bases outside gene matches: 6. CDR3 length: 15 amino acids. Per germline, CDR1 SGHVS and CDR2 FNYEAQ. The CDR3 DNA follows: TGTGCCAGCAGCTACAGACAGGGGAGGAATGAAAAACTGTTTTTT. Protein: CASSYRQGRNEKLFF.

The chain has TRBV6-1 and TRBJ1-6; 7 bases agree with TRBD1. V lost 2 bases, J lost 2 bases, and 9 bases stayed unmatched. Germline CDR1 is MNHNS and CDR2 is SASEGT. The CDR3 is made up of 18 amino acids. The CDR3 DNA reads as TGTGCCAGCAGTGAATTTGAGGGGGCGATTACCTATAATTCACCCCTCCACTTT. Translated, it gives CASSEFEGAITYNSPLHF.

The gene calls are TRBV4-1 and TRBJ2-3; no clear D gene. V shed 0 bases and J shed 4 bases, with 14 bases lying between them. This CDR3 contains 16 residues. In germline, CDR1 is MGHRA, CDR2 YSYEKL. CDR3 loop: CASSQDSSLPPDTQYF. CDR3 nucleotides: TGCGCCAGCAGCCAAGACTCGAGTCTTCCCCCAGATACGCAGTATTTT.